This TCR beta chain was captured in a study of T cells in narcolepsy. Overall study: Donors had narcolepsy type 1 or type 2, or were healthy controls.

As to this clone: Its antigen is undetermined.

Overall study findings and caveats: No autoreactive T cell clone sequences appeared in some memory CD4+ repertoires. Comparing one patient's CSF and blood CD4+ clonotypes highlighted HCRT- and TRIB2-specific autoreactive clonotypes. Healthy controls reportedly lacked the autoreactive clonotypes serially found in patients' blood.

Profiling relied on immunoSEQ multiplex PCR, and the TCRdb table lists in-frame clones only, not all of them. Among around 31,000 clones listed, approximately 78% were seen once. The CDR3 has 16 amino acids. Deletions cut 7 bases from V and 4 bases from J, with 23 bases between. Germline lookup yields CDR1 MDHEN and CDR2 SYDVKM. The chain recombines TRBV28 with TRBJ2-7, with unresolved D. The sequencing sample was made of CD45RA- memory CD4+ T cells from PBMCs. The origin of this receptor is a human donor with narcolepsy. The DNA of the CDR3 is TGTGCCAGCATCCCCGGAGATCTGCTCAACGTTTACGAGCAGTACTTC. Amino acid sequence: CASIPGDLLNVYEQYF.